The present T cell receptor (beta chain) was sequenced within a study of cytomegalovirus exposure and HLA in healthy donors. Study-wide results and limits: Presence/absence analyses assumed roughly uniform sequencing depth across donors. The study recorded over 150 TCR beta chains that were cytomegalovirus-associated.

Germline loops: CDR1 SGHNT, CDR2 YYREEE (reference sequence). This CDR3 has 14 residues. With 4 bases clipped from V and 3 bases from J, the junction kept 5 bases outside the gene matches. For this clone: Its antigen is not identified.

PCR used 60 Vbeta primers and 13 Jbeta primers. TCRdb keeps only in-frame clones here, not all; method: immunoSEQ multiplex PCR. The sample has about 190,000 clones, roughly 80% seen once. Material: PBMCs. This sequence originates from a male donor in good health and CMV-seronegative. The chain couples TRBV5-4 to TRBJ2-7; TRBD1 matches at 9 bases. The CDR3 bases are TGTGCCAGCAGCCCGGGACAGGGTGACTACGAGCAGTACTTC. Its translation: CASSPGQGDYEQYF.